Included here is one T cell receptor beta chain sequence, with context. From germline, CDR1 is SGHAT and CDR2 FQNNGV. V gave up 5 bases and J gave up 4 bases, with 11 bases separating them. The CDR3 has 14 amino acids. As originally analysed: Amplification with reference gene primers provided the estimates of nucleated cell counts. Libraries were prepared by immunoSEQ multiplex PCR; TCRdb keeps only in-frame clonotypes and omits some of them. V, J and clone size were drawn from that table, and D and trimming were deduced from the DNA. The repertoire consists of some 320,000 clones, with roughly nine tenths occurring once and the leading ten covering roughly 2.5%. Donors were grouped by their self-reported clinical history. All recovered Cohort 3 donors got two negative PCRs, got clearance, or saw symptom resolution. This record belongs to a study of blood T cell repertoires in COVID-19.

V usage is TRBV11-2 and J usage is TRBJ1-4; D unclear. This TCR was recovered from a man between 60 and 70 years old who had recovered from COVID-19. The sample comprised PBMCs or T cells enriched from blood (not recorded which). The CDR3 DNA follows: TGTGCCAGCAGCAGGGCGGGAGGTAATGAAAAACTGTTTTTT. It yields the protein CASSRAGGNEKLFF.